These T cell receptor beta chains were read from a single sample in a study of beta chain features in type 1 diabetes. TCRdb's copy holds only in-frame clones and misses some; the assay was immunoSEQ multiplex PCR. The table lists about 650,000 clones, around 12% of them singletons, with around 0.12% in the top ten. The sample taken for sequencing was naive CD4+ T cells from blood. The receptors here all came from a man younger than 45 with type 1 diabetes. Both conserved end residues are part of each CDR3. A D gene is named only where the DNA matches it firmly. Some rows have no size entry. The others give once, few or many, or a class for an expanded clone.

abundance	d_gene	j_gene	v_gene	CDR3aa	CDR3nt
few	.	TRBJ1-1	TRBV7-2	CASSLVPQGNTEAFF	TGTGCCAGCAGCTTAGTGCCACAGGGGAACACTGAAGCTTTCTTT
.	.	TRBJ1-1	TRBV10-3	CAISVEQGNTEAFF	TGTGCCATCAGTGTTGAACAGGGTAACACTGAAGCTTTCTTT
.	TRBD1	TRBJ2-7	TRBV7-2	CASSLSGGQGIEQYF	TGTGCCAGCAGCTTATCGGGGGGACAGGGCATCGAGCAGTACTTC
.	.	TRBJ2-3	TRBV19	CASRRQTLRDTQYF	TGTGCCAGTAGGCGGCAGACGCTTAGGGATACGCAGTATTTT
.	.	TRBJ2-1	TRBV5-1	CASSLTEDWFYNEQFF	TGCGCCAGCAGCCTGACCGAGGACTGGTTCTACAATGAGCAGTTCTTC
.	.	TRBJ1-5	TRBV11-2	CASSSRGQPQHF	TGTGCCAGCAGCTCCAGAGGTCAGCCCCAGCATTTT
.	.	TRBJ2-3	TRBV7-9	CAVPSDTQYF	TGTGCCGTCCCCTCAGATACGCAGTATTTT
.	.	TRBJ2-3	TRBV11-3	CASSPRQVSTDTQYF	TGTGCCAGCAGCCCACGACAGGTTAGCACAGATACGCAGTATTTT
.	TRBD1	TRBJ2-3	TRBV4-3	CASSPGTGTDTQYF	TGCGCCAGCAGCCCTGGGACAGGGACAGATACGCAGTATTTT
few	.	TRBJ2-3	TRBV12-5	CASGPRGEDTQYF	TGTGCTAGTGGTCCGAGGGGGGAAGATACGCAGTATTTT
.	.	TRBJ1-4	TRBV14	CASSSNIRGKLFF	TGTGCCAGCAGCTCTAACATTAGGGGAAAACTGTTTTTT
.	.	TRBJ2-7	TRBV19	CASSRGQIYEQYF	TGTGCCAGTAGTCGCGGACAGATATACGAGCAGTACTTC
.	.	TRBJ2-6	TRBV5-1	CASSLGQGHTSGANVLTF	TGCGCCAGCAGCTTGGGGCAGGGTCACACCTCTGGGGCCAACGTCCTGACTTTC
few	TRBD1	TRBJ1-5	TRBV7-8	CASSLEGTGQGNQPQHF	TGTGCCAGCAGCTTAGAGGGGACCGGACAGGGCAATCAGCCCCAGCATTTT
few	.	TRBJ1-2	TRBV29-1	CSTSGRGFGYTF	TGCAGCACGTCGGGGCGGGGGTTCGGCTACACCTTC
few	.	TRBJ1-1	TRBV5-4	CASSFRQMNTEAFF	TGTGCCAGCAGCTTCAGACAGATGAACACTGAAGCTTTCTTT
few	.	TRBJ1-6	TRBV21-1	CASGGQGTYNSPLHF	TGTGCCAGCGGGGGACAGGGGACTTATAATTCACCCCTCCACTTT
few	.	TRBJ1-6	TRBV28	CASREPTMGSPLHF	TGTGCCAGCCGGGAGCCCACTATGGGGTCACCCCTCCACTTT
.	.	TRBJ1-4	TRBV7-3	CASSLNRVGNEKLFF	TGTGCCAGCAGCCTCAACAGGGTGGGGAATGAAAAACTGTTTTTT
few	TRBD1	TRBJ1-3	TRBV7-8	CASSTRGSGNTIYF	TGTGCCAGCAGCACCAGGGGGTCTGGAAACACCATATATTTT
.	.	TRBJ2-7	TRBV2	CASSEFGGHTDF	TGTGCCAGCAGTGAGTTTGGGGGCCACACGGACTTC
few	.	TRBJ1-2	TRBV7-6	CASSLLPVNYGYTF	TGTGCCAGCAGCTTACTTCCGGTTAACTATGGCTACACCTTC
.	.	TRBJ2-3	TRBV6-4	CASSEQSTDTQYF	TGTGCCAGCAGTGAGCAAAGCACAGATACGCAGTATTTT
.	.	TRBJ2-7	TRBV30	CAWSVSGLDEQYF	TGTGCCTGGAGTGTCTCGGGGCTAGACGAGCAGTACTTC
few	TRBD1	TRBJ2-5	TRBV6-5	CASRPGTAQETQYF	TGTGCCAGCAGACCTGGGACAGCCCAAGAGACCCAGTACTTC
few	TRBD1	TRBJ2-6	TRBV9	CASSGWDRGRFGANVLTF	TGTGCCAGCAGCGGCTGGGACAGGGGGAGGTTTGGGGCCAACGTCCTGACTTTC
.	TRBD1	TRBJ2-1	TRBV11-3	CASSPWGTANNEQFF	TGTGCCAGCAGCCCCTGGGGGACAGCGAACAATGAGCAGTTCTTC
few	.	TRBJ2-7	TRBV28	CASSLWQSEGNEQYF	TGTGCCAGCAGTTTATGGCAGTCCGAGGGCAATGAGCAGTACTTC
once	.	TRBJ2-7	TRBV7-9	CASAAGGMLSYEQYF	TGTGCCAGCGCCGCCGGCGGGATGTTGTCCTACGAGCAGTACTTC
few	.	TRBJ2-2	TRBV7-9	CASSLKDYTGELFF	TGTGCCAGCAGCTTAAAGGATTACACCGGGGAGCTGTTTTTT
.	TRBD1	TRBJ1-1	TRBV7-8	CASSLFQGGTEAFF	TGTGCCAGCAGCTTATTCCAGGGGGGCACTGAAGCTTTCTTT
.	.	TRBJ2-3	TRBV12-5	CASGLHQRGTDTQYF	TGTGCTAGTGGTTTACACCAGAGGGGCACAGATACGCAGTATTTT
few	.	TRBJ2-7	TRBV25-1	CASSVQAGPYEQYF	TGTGCCAGCAGTGTCCAGGCAGGGCCTTACGAGCAGTACTTC
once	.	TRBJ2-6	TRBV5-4	CASSLAPAGGGSGANVLTF	TGTGCCAGCAGCTTGGCCCCCGCCGGGGGCGGTTCTGGGGCCAACGTCCTGACTTTC
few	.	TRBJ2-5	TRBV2	CASSEASGAQETQYF	TGTGCCAGCAGTGAGGCTTCGGGGGCCCAAGAGACCCAGTACTTC
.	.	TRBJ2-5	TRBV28	CASSLSQETQYF	TGTGCCAGCAGTTTGTCCCAAGAGACCCAGTACTTC
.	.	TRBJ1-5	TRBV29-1	CSVGEQRNQPQHF	TGCAGCGTTGGTGAACAGCGCAATCAGCCCCAGCATTTT
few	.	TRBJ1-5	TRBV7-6	CASSPSGGNQPQHF	TGTGCCAGCAGCCCGTCAGGTGGCAATCAGCCCCAGCATTTT
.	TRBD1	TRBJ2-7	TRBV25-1	CASSAQGQPASYEQYF	TGTGCCAGCAGTGCCCAGGGACAGCCTGCAAGCTACGAGCAGTACTTC
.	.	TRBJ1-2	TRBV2	CASSEVPSHGYTF	TGTGCCAGCAGTGAAGTCCCAAGTCATGGCTACACCTTC
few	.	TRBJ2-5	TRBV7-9	CASIPGYQGNQETQYF	TGTGCCAGCATCCCCGGATATCAGGGAAACCAAGAGACCCAGTACTTC
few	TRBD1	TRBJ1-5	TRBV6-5	CASRQGDINQPQHF	TGTGCCAGTCGACAGGGTGACATCAATCAGCCCCAGCATTTT
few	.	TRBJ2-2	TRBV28	CASSSGGNTGELFF	TGTGCCAGCAGTTCCGGGGGGAACACCGGGGAGCTGTTTTTT
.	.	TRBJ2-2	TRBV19	CASSIFQPNTGELFF	TGTGCCAGTAGTATATTTCAGCCGAACACCGGGGAGCTGTTTTTT
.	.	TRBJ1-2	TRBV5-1	CASRLAESRPNTF	TGCGCCAGCAGATTGGCCGAGTCACGGCCGAACACCTTC
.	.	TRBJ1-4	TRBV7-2	CASGSYEKLFF	TGTGCCAGCGGGTCGTACGAAAAACTGTTTTTT
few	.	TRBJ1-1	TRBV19	CASSMAGRNTEAFF	TGTGCCAGTAGTATGGCGGGGAGGAACACTGAAGCTTTCTTT
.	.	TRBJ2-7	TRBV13	CASSLTGVDYEQYF	TGTGCCAGCAGCTTAACGGGAGTGGACTACGAGCAGTACTTC
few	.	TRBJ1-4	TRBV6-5	CASRGVEKLFF	TGTGCCAGCAGGGGGGTTGAAAAACTGTTTTTT
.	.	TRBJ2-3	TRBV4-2	CASSQDVGYTDTQYF	TGTGCCAGCAGCCAAGATGTCGGGTACACAGATACGCAGTATTTT
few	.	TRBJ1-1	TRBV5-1	CASRGDTEAFF	TGCGCCAGCAGAGGGGACACCGAAGCTTTCTTT
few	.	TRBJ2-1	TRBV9	CASSVQGYNEQFF	TGTGCCAGCAGCGTACAGGGGTACAATGAGCAGTTCTTC
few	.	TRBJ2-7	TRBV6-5	CASSYSGPYEQYF	TGTGCCAGCAGTTACTCCGGGCCCTACGAGCAGTACTTC
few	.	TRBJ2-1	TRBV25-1	CASSEGFGGGPSYNEQFF	TGTGCCAGCAGTGAGGGGTTTGGCGGGGGCCCCTCCTACAATGAGCAGTTCTTC
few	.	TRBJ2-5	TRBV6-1	CASGMGEETQYF	TGTGCCAGCGGTATGGGGGAAGAGACCCAGTACTTC